This T cell receptor (beta chain) is from a study of blood T cell repertoires in COVID-19 (dated by TCRdb to 2020 to 2022). The study in broad terms: The collaborator samples originated in the United States, Italy and Spain and spanned the acute and convalescent phases of COVID-19. The prospective study material was composed of cDNA or gDNA derived from T cells, B-cell-depleted T cells, or PBMCs. Deeply sampled blood TCRbeta repertoires from subjects exposed to, actively infected with, or recovered from COVID-19 were included in the dataset. The repertoires were released in a freely available public database intended as a resource for research on the immune response to SARS-CoV-2. Samples came from the ongoing ImmuneRACE study (first 160 participants) plus 1,254 subjects from 6 global collaborators. Sample metadata almost always included a de-identified subject ID, COVID-19 status, age in years and sex. Where available, HLA class I and class II types were obtained from metadata supplied by the sample provider rather than from assay-based typing. General findings and caveats noted by the study authors: Clinical and demographic metadata were provided uncurated, with the amount varying by source and participant.

Of note for this clone: It has no known antigen specificity. Nothing much larger sits one base from this clone, and base qualities are not available.

One collaborating source in Seattle enrolled patients while the patients were actively infected and followed the patients over time throughout the course of disease. Whole blood was collected in K2EDTA tubes by collaborating institutions according to the institutions' own protocols. For TCRbeta analysis, collaborator samples were shipped as frozen whole blood, as isolated PBMCs, or as DNA extracted from either sample type. The CDR3 numbers 15 residues from cysteine through phenylalanine. The read is trimmed to its CDR3 DNA, 45 bases read in frame from base 1. A distance of 9 bases separates the germline ends of V and J, which lose 3 bases and 0 bases respectively. In the germline V gene, CDR1 corresponds to SGHDT and CDR2 to YYEEEE. TCRbeta CDR3 regions were amplified from genomic DNA using the immunoSEQ Assay, a bias-controlled multiplex PCR. Concerning the study's data processing: The number of nucleated cells in each sample was estimated by amplification of reference gene primers within the assay. Sequence reads were collapsed and filtered to measure the absolute abundance of every unique TCRbeta CDR3 rearrangement. Productive Simpson clonality was computed per sample as the square root of Simpson's diversity index over productive rearrangements. The immuneACCESS repertoire file appears here via TCRdb, limited to in-frame rearrangements. These files lack a portion of the clones; in checked studies, under half of the deficit traces to unresolved V genes, and the cause of the others is not known. From that table come the V and J calls and clone size; the DNA was used to work out D and trimming. In all, the sample holds 110,000 or so clones, and around 85% of those were seen once. Together, the top ten hold approximately 5.1% of the sample.

The TCR was taken from an older woman with COVID-19, enrolled during active disease. The specimen was peripheral blood. The receptor chain draws on TRBV5-6 and TRBJ1-4, with the D segment identity uncertain. The CDR3 here reads CASSSSTATNEKLFF. DNA sequence: TGTGCCAGCAGCTCCTCGACTGCAACTAATGAAAAACTGTTTTTT.